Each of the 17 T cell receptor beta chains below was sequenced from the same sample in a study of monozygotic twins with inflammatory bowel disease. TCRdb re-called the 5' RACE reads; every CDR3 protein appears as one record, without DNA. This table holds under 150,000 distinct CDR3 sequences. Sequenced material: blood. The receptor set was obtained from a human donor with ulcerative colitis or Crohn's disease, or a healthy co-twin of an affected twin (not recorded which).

CDR3 protein: CASSLDRTRSGTEAFF. This sequence joins TRBV7-2 and TRBJ1-1; the D gene TCRdb calls, TRBD1, cannot be checked with no DNA. Germline CDR1 is SGHTA and CDR2 is FQGNSA. The CDR3 runs 16 residues.

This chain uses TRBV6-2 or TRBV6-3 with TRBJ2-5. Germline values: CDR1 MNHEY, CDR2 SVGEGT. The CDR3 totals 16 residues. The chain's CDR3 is CASSYGNLSPQETQYF.

CDR3 in amino acids: CASSLAGTANTGELFF. The chain uses TRBV5-1 and TRBJ2-2. The CDR3 length is 16 residues. Germline-derived CDR1 and CDR2 are SGHRS and YFSETQ.

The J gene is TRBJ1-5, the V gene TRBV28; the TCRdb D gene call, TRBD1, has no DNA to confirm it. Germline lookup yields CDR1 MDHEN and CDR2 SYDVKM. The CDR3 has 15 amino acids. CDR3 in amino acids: CASSLFGGADQPQHF.

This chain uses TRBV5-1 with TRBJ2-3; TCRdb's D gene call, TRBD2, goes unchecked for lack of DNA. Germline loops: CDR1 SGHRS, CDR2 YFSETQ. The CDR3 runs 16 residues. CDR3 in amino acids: CASSLAPLAGTDTQYF.

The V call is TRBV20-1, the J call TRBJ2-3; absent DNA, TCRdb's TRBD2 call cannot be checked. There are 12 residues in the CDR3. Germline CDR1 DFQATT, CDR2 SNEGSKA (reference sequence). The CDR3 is CSQAGGRDTQYF.

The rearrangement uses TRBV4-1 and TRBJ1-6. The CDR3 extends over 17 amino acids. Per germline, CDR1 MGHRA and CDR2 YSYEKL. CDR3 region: CASSQVIVSSYNSPLHF.

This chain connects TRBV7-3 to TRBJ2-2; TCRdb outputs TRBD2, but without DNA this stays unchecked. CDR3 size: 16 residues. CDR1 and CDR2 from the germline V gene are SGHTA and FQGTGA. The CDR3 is CASSFSPGLSGGELFF.

The CDR3 spells CASSPGTGFDGELFF. This chain connects TRBV5-1 to TRBJ2-2; the TRBD1 assignment by TCRdb is unverifiable without DNA. Germline-derived CDR1 and CDR2 are SGHRS and YFSETQ. This CDR3 is 15 amino acids long.

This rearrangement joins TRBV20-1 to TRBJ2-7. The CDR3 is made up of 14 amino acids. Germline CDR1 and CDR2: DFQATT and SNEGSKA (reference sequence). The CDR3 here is CSASRNQGPYEQYF.

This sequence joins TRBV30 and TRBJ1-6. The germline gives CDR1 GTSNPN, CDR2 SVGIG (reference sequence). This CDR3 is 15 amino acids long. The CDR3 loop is CAWSGQITVNSPLHF.

The CDR3 loop is CASSNRDRGNQPQHF. This sequence joins TRBV11-2 and TRBJ1-5; no DNA is available, so the TRBD1 call from TCRdb remains unchecked. Germline V gene sequence: CDR1 SGHAT, CDR2 FQNNGV. CDR3 length equals 15 residues.

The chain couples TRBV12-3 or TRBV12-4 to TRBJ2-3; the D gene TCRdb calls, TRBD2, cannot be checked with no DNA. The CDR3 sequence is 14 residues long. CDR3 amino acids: CASGPGLSTDTQYF.

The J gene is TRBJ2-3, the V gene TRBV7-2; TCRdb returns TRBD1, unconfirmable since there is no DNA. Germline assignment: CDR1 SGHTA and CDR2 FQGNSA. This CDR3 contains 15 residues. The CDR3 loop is CASSPQVGAADTQYF.

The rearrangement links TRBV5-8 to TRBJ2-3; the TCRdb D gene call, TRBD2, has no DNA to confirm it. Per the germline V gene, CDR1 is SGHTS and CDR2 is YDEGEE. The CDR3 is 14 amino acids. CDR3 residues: CASWSGGARDTQYF.

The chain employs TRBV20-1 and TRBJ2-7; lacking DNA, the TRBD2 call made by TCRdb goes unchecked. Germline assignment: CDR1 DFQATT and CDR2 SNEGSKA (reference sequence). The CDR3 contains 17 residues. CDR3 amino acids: CSVLEMLTAAGGYEQYF.

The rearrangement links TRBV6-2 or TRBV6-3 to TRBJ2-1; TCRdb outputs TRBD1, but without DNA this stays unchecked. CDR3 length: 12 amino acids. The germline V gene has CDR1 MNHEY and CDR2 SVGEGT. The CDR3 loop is CASGGPYNEQFF.